Listed below are T cell receptor beta chains from one sample, sequenced in a study of T-cell memory formation after mild COVID-19. TCRdb reprocessed the 5' RACE reads via MiXCR and lists one record per CDR3 protein. The data show around 220,000 distinct CDR3 sequences, about 16% seen once. The sequencing input was PBMCs or a T cell subset sorted from them (not recorded which). The receptors here all came from a young man who had mild COVID-19 (a few samples of this study predate the infection). Cell type and time point are not known. CDR3s include the opening cysteine and the closing phenylalanine or tryptophan. The D gene is left open where the match is weak. The listing skips clone size in some rows; elsewhere it reads once, few, many or a size class.

v_gene	abundance	j_gene	d_gene	CDR3nt	CDR3aa
TRBV30	-	TRBJ2-7	-	TGTGCCTGGACCCCCTGGGGCACTAGCTACGAGCAGTACTTC	CAWTPWGTSYEQYF
TRBV30	-	TRBJ1-5	-	TGTGCCTGGAGTAAACTAGCGGGGCAGCCCCAGCATTTT	CAWSKLAGQPQHF
TRBV20-1	-	TRBJ1-5	TRBD1	TGCAGTGCTAGAGAGAGTGGCAGGGGGCTCCAGCATTTT	CSARESGRGLQHF
TRBV5-5	-	TRBJ2-1	-	TGTGCCAGCAGAAATGGGGGCTATGAGCAGTTCTTC	CASRNGGYEQFF
TRBV20-1	few	TRBJ2-5	-	TGCAGTGCCGTGAGGGGTGGCGAGACCCAGTACTTC	CSAVRGGETQYF
TRBV9	-	TRBJ2-3	-	TGTGCCAGCAGCGTAGATTGGAGCACAGATACGCAGTATTTT	CASSVDWSTDTQYF
TRBV6-6	-	TRBJ2-2	-	TGTGCCAGCAGTTACGTCGACTTCGGAACCGGGGAGCTGTTTTTT	CASSYVDFGTGELFF
TRBV6-5	few	TRBJ1-2	TRBD1	TGTGCCAGCAGTCGCCGACAGGGAGTCGGCTATGGCTACACCTTC	CASSRRQGVGYGYTF
TRBV12-3/TRBV12-4	-	TRBJ1-2	-	TGTGCCAGCAGCCGACAGACGGAGGGGATCGGGTACACCTTC	CASSRQTEGIGYTF
TRBV11-2	-	TRBJ2-5	-	TGTGCCAGCAGCCCTAGGTATGGGGTAGAGACCCAGTACTTC	CASSPRYGVETQYF
TRBV6-5	-	TRBJ2-1	TRBD2	TGTGCCAGCAGTCGACGAGGACTAGCGGGGGGTTACAATGAGCAGTTCTTC	CASSRRGLAGGYNEQFF
TRBV5-4	-	TRBJ2-2	TRBD2	TGTGCCAGCAGCCCGCCGGGGGGCACCGGGGAGCTGTTTTTT	CASSPPGGTGELFF
TRBV12-3/TRBV12-4	few	TRBJ1-1	-	TGTGCCAGCACCCAATATGAGGGAGCTGAAGCTTTCTTT	CASTQYEGAEAFF
TRBV5-6	few	TRBJ2-7	-	TGTGCCAGCAGCTTGCCGGCAGAGCAGTACTTC	CASSLPAEQYF
TRBV7-9	-	TRBJ2-3	-	TGTGCCAGCAGCACCCAGAGAGATACGCAGTATTTT	CASSTQRDTQYF
TRBV7-2	many	TRBJ1-5	TRBD1	TGTGCCAGCAGCGCCGACAGGGGACGACAGCCCCAGCATTTT	CASSADRGRQPQHF
TRBV28	few	TRBJ2-3	-	TGTGCCAGCAGCCTAAGGGGGGGGCTACCAGATACGCAGTATTTT	CASSLRGGLPDTQYF
TRBV4-3	few	TRBJ2-3	-	TGCGCCAGCAGCCAAGCCACAGGGACGGGCACAGATACGCAGTATTTT	CASSQATGTGTDTQYF
TRBV6-6	-	TRBJ2-7	-	TGTGCCAGCAGCCGGAGAGAGAACTACGAGCAGTACTTC	CASSRRENYEQYF
TRBV5-1	-	TRBJ2-6	TRBD1	TGCGCCAGCAGCCTGCAGACAGGGGGATCTGGGGCCAACGTCCTGACTTTC	CASSLQTGGSGANVLTF
TRBV28	-	TRBJ2-2	TRBD2	TGTGCCAGCACCCTCGGGGGGGCGAACACCGGGGAGCTGTTTTTT	CASTLGGANTGELFF
TRBV3-1	many	TRBJ1-1	-	TGTGCCAGCAGCCAAGTAGGGGTCTTTGAAGCTTTCTTT	CASSQVGVFEAFF
TRBV14	many	TRBJ2-4	TRBD1	TGTGCCAGCAGCCAAGGACAGGGCACCCTCGGATACTTC	CASSQGQGTLGYF
TRBV5-1	few	TRBJ2-2	-	TGCGCCAGCAGCATTGCCCCAGCGTCCGGGGAGCTGTTTTTT	CASSIAPASGELFF
TRBV7-6	few	TRBJ1-6	-	TGTGCCAGCAGCTTAACTGCCGGACGGGATAATTCACCCCTCCACTTT	CASSLTAGRDNSPLHF
TRBV6-2/TRBV6-3	-	TRBJ2-1	TRBD2	TGTGCCAGCAGGACTCGGACTAGCGGGGGCACATACAATGAGCAGTTCTTC	CASRTRTSGGTYNEQFF
TRBV4-1	-	TRBJ2-3	-	TGCGCCAGCAGCCAGTGGACACCCGCAGATACGCAGTATTTT	CASSQWTPADTQYF